Shown below are 17 T cell receptor beta chains from a single sample sequenced in a study of a mutant IDH1 vaccine in newly diagnosed glioma (dated by TCRdb to about 2021). In the paper's terms, the time point label means: week 35, safety follow-up. Every vaccine dose consisted of 300 ug of a 20-mer mutant IDH1 peptide in Montanide, administered subcutaneously together with topical imiquimod. No antigen has been identified for these receptors. To prepare the library, the immunoSEQ multiplex PCR assay was applied. TCRdb holds this immuneACCESS table with in-frame rearrangements only. Some clones are missing; in checked studies, unresolved V genes explain under half, and the rest has no known cause. The sample has tens of thousands of clones on record, about 80% of them singletons. The top ten hold over 15% of the sample. Sequenced here: PBMCs, sampled from a glioma patient whose treatment included an IDH1 peptide vaccine. The source of these receptors is a man aged 30-40 years with glioma.

This clone was counted a single time. CDR3 protein: CASSESRSYNEQFF. The CDR3 nucleotides read TGCGCCAGCAGTGAGTCGCGCTCCTACAATGAGCAGTTCTTC. The V call is TRBV10-2, the J call TRBJ2-1; D remains ambiguous. CDR3 length: 14 amino acids. V gave up 0 bases and J gave up 0 bases, with 3 bases separating them. The germline V gene has CDR1 WSHSY and CDR2 SAAADI.

The rearrangement joins TRBV4-2 to TRBJ2-3; 13 nucleotides agree with TRBD2. The CDR3 is 17 amino acids. In germline, CDR1 is LGHNA, CDR2 YNFKEQ. Trimming took 0 bases from V and 4 from J; bases not matched to a gene: 4. Here the CDR3 reads CASSQDWTSGSSDTQYF. The CDR3 DNA reads as TGTGCCAGCAGCCAAGATTGGACTAGCGGGAGTTCAGATACGCAGTATTTT.

V is TRBV5-1 and J is TRBJ1-1; D possibly corresponds to TRBD1 (6 bases). This CDR3 comprises 14 residues. Germline loops: CDR1 SGHRS, CDR2 YFSETQ. V was pared by 7 bases and J by 0 bases, with 13 bases between. In DNA, the CDR3 is TGCGCCAGCCGACCAGGGGATTTGAACACTGAAGCTTTCTTT. This gives the protein CASRPGDLNTEAFF. The whole variable domain, filled in from reference TRBV5-1 and TRBJ1-1, reads KAGVTQTPRYLIKTRGQQVTLSCSPISGHRSVSWYQQTPGQGLQFLFEYFSETQRNKGNFPGRFSGRQFSNSRSEMNVSTLELGDSALYLCASRPGDLNTEAFFGQGTRLTVV.

The genes are TRBV6-4 and TRBJ2-1; maybe TRBD2 (5 bases). CDR1 is MRHNA and CDR2 is SNTAGT in the germline V gene. Deletions cut 6 bases from V and 10 bases from J, with 16 bases between. The CDR3 has 13 residues. CDR3: CASSGKESEEQFF. The CDR3, as DNA: TGTGCCAGCAGCGGGAAGGAGTCGGAGGAGCAGTTCTTC.

The chain links TRBV29-1 to TRBJ2-1, with 10 bases identical to TRBD1. The CDR3 is made up of 15 amino acids. Germline assignment: CDR1 SQVTM and CDR2 ANQGSEA. V lost 5 bases, J lost 4 bases, and 8 bases stayed unmatched. CDR3: CSVRTGTGAYNEQFF. CDR3 sequence (DNA): TGCAGCGTTCGGACCGGGACAGGGGCTTACAATGAGCAGTTCTTC.

CDR3 nucleotide sequence: TGTGCCAGCAGCTTAGGGTGGAAAAATGACTCCTACAATGAGCAGTTCTTC. Translation gives CASSLGWKNDSYNEQFF. V and J are TRBV11-3 and TRBJ2-1; D gene ambiguous. The CDR3 length is 17 residues. Germline V gene lookup returns CDR1 SGHNT and CDR2 YENEEA. V was cut by 1 base and J by 0 bases, with 13 bases left in between.

V is TRBV10-2 and J is TRBJ2-7; D gene unclear. V shed 0 bases and J shed 1 base, with 7 bases lying between them. This CDR3 contains 14 residues. Germline assignment: CDR1 WSHSY and CDR2 SAAADI. CDR3 in amino acids: CASSESPPSYEQYF. DNA for the CDR3: TGCGCCAGCAGTGAGTCCCCGCCTTCCTACGAGCAGTACTTC.

This clone turned up a few times. The chain is built from TRBV14 and TRBJ1-1, with 7 bases lining up with TRBD1. Unmatched junction bases numbered 5, after V lost 3 bases and J lost 4 bases. The CDR3 length is 14 residues. Per the germline V gene, CDR1 is SGHDN and CDR2 is FVKESK. CDR3 sequence (DNA): TGTGCCAGCAGCCAGGTTCAGGGGGGCACTGAAGCTTTCTTT. Its translation: CASSQVQGGTEAFF.

The CDR3 spells CAIREGDSYGYTF. For the CDR3, the DNA is TGTGCCATCAGGGAGGGGGACAGCTATGGCTACACCTTC. The rearrangement joins TRBV10-3 to TRBJ1-2, with 7 bases lining up with TRBD1. The length of the CDR3 is 13 residues. V shed 6 bases and J 4 bases; nucleotides not matched to a gene: 5. CDR1 is ENHRY and CDR2 is SYGVKD in the germline V gene.

This chain joins TRBV30 and TRBJ1-3; D is undetermined. The germline CDR1 and CDR2 sequences are GTSNPN and SVGIG (reference sequence). Trimming shortened V by 2 bases and J by 0 bases, and 8 bases separated the two germline ends. This CDR3 is built from 14 residues. CDR3 amino acids: CAWSHGSSGNTIYF. CDR3 bases: TGTGCCTGGAGTCACGGGAGCTCTGGAAACACCATATATTTT. The variable domain in full, with the rest retrieved from reference TRBV30 and TRBJ1-3, is SQTIHQWPATLVQPVGSPLSLECTVEGTSNPNLYWYRQAAGRGLQLLFYSVGIGQISSEVPQNLSASRPQDRQFILSSKKLLLSDSGFYLCAWSHGSSGNTIYFGEGSWLTVV.

This clone was recorded once. V and J are TRBV5-1 and TRBJ1-1; tentatively, D is TRBD1 (6 bases). The CDR3 has 15 residues. Germline CDR1 reads SGHRS; CDR2 reads YFSETQ. Trimming removed 3 bases at V and 1 base at J, with 13 bases between. The CDR3 protein is CASSSLQGANTEAFF. In DNA form, the CDR3 reads TGCGCCAGCAGCTCGTTACAGGGCGCGAACACTGAAGCTTTCTTT.

V usage is TRBV19 and J usage is TRBJ1-5; D uncertain. CDR1 is LNHDA and CDR2 is SQIVND in the germline V gene (reference sequence). V was trimmed by 1 base and J by 10 bases, leaving 8 bases between them. The CDR3 has 12 residues. CDR3 loop: CASSIGPPPQHF. CDR3 nucleotides: TGTGCCAGTAGTATAGGGCCTCCCCCCCAGCATTTT.

The chain uses TRBV6-5 and TRBJ2-1, with a possible D match to TRBD1 (6 bases). With 4 bases removed from V and 7 bases from J, the gap between germline ends came to 14 bases. Germline CDR1 reads MNHEY; CDR2 reads SVGAGI. CDR3 length: 14 amino acids. In nucleotides, the CDR3 is TGTGCCAGCAGTTGGGGACCTAGGGGGAATGAGCAGTTCTTC. It yields the protein CASSWGPRGNEQFF.

The V gene is TRBV10-2, the J gene TRBJ2-5; 8 nucleotides match TRBD1. Per the germline V gene, CDR1 is WSHSY and CDR2 is SAAADI. Losses at the gene ends were 6 bases for V and 2 bases for J; bases not matched to a gene: 8. The CDR3 spans 15 residues. The CDR3 reads CASSLGQGRQETQYF. The CDR3 DNA sequence: TGCGCCAGCAGCCTTGGACAGGGACGACAAGAGACCCAGTACTTC.

This chain connects TRBV30 to TRBJ1-4, with D possibly TRBD1 on 5 matching bases. The CDR3 runs 13 residues. Per the germline V gene, CDR1 is GTSNPN and CDR2 is SVGIG (reference sequence). Trimming stripped 2 bases from V and 7 bases from J, with 11 bases between. The CDR3 region has the DNA TGTGCCTGGAGTTCGAGGCAGGGTGAAAAACTGTTTTTT. It yields the protein CAWSSRQGEKLFF.

This clone was detected once. The V gene is TRBV27, the J gene TRBJ2-7; tentatively, D is TRBD1 (5 bases). The CDR3 is 15 amino acids. Germline V gene lookup returns CDR1 MNHEY and CDR2 SMNVEV (reference sequence). Trimming pared 6 bases from V and 0 bases from J, leaving 15 bases between. The CDR3 loop is CASRPRQSSSYEQYF. As DNA, the CDR3 is TGTGCCAGCAGGCCCCGACAGTCCAGCTCCTACGAGCAGTACTTC.

The chain joins TRBV5-5 to TRBJ2-3, with D uncertain. Per the germline V gene, CDR1 is SGHKS and CDR2 is YYEKEE (reference sequence). CDR3 length equals 14 residues. V lost 0 bases to trimming and J lost 2 bases, with 7 bases between them. The CDR3 nucleotides are TGTGCCAGCAGCTTGGTTCAAAACACAGATACGCAGTATTTT. It is translated as CASSLVQNTDTQYF.